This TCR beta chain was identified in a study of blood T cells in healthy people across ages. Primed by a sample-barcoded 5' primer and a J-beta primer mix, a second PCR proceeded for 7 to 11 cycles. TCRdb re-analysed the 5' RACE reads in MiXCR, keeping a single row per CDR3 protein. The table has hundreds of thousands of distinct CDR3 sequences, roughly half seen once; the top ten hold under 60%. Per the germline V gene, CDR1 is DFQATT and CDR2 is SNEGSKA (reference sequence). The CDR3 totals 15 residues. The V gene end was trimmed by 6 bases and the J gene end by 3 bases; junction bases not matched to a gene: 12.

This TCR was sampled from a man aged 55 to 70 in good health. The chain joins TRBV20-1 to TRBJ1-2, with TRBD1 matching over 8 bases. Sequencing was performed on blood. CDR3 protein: CSAPTTGTGHYGYTF. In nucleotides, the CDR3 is TGCAGTGCGCCTACTACCGGGACAGGTCACTATGGCTACACCTTC.